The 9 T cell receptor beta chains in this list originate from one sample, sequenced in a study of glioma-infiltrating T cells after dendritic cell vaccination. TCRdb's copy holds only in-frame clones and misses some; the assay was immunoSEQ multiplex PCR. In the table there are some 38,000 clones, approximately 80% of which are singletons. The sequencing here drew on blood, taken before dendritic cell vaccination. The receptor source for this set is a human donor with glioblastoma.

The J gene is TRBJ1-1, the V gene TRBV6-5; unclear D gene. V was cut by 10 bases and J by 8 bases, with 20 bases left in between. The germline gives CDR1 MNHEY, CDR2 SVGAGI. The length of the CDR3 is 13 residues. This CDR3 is CATIAVNEREAFF. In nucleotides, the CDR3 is TGTGCCACCATCGCGGTAAATGAAAGGGAAGCTTTCTTT.

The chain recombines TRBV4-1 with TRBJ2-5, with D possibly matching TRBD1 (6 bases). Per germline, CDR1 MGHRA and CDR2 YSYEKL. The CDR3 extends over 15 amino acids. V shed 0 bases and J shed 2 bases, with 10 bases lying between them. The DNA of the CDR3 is TGCGCCAGCAGCCAAGACCCTAGGGGGCAAGAGACCCAGTACTTC. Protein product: CASSQDPRGQETQYF.

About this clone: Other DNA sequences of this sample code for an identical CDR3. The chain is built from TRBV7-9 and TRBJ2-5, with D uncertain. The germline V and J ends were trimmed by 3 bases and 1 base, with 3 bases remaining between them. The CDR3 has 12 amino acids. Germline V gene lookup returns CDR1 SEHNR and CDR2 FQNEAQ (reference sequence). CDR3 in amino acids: CASSFSQETQYF. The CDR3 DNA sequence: TGTGCCAGCAGCTTCTCCCAAGAGACCCAGTACTTC.

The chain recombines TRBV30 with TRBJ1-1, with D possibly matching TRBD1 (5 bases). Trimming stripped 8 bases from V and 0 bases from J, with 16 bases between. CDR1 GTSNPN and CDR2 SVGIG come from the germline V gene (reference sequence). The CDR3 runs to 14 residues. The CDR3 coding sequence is TGTGCCGGGACCGGGGGGATCATGAACACTGAAGCTTTCTTT. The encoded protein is CAGTGGIMNTEAFF.

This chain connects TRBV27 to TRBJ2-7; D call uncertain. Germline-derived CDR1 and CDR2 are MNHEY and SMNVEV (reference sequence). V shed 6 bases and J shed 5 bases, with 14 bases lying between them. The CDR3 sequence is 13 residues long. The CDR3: CASSQELVNEQYF. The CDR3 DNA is TGTGCCAGCAGCCAAGAGCTGGTAAACGAGCAGTACTTC.

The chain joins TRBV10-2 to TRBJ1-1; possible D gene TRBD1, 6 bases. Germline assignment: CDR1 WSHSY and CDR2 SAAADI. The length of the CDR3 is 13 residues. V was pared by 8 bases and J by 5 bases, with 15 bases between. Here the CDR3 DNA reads TGCGCCAGCCTTGGGGGCGGATTGACTGAAGCTTTCTTT. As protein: CASLGGGLTEAFF.

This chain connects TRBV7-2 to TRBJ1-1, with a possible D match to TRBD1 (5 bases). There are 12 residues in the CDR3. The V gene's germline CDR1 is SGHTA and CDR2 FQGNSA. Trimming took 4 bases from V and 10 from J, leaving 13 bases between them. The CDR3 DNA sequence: TGTGCCAGCAGCTCGAGACTAGGGGTAGCTTTCTTT. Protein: CASSSRLGVAFF.

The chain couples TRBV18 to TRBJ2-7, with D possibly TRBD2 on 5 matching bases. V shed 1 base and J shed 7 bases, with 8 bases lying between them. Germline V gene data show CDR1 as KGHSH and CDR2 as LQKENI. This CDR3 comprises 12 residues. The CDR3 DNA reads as TGTGCCAGCTCACCACGGACTGGAGAGCAGTACTTC. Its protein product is CASSPRTGEQYF.

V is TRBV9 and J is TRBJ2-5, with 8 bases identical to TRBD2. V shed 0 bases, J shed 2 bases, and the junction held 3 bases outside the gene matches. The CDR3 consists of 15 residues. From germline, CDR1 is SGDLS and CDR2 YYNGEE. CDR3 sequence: CASSVAGGTQETQYF. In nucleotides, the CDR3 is TGTGCCAGCAGCGTAGCGGGGGGGACGCAAGAGACCCAGTACTTC.